This T cell receptor beta chain emerged from a study of cytomegalovirus exposure and HLA in healthy donors. Study results and limitations: Segments of the TCR beta V type were, in most cases, productive about 87% or about 30% of the time in an earlier analysis. Reportedly, fewer N-insertions than the roughly 700-donor mean appeared in an Asian-associated ancestry cluster in a later analysis. It was fewer than 200 TCR beta chains that were listed as cytomegalovirus-associated.

The study ran its PCR with 60 Vbeta and 13 Jbeta primers. This table comes from immunoSEQ multiplex PCR, and its TCRdb copy is limited to in-frame clones, with some not included. The sample carries 200,000 or so clones, 82% recorded once. Donors were ostensibly healthy at sampling, although undocumented immune exposures were probable. To note about this clone: Its target is unknown.

This CDR3 has 16 amino acids. Germline V CDR1 and CDR2: SGHTA, FQGNSA. V shed 5 bases, J shed 5 bases, and the junction held 9 bases outside the gene matches. Sequencing input: PBMCs. This receptor was identified in a boy between 2 and 10 years old in good health and CMV-seronegative. V gene TRBV7-2 combines with J gene TRBJ2-1; 10 bases line up with TRBD2. Written as DNA, the CDR3 is TGTGCCAGCAGCCCCCCGAGCGGGGGGGGACACAATGAGCAGTTCTTC. Its protein is CASSPPSGGGHNEQFF.